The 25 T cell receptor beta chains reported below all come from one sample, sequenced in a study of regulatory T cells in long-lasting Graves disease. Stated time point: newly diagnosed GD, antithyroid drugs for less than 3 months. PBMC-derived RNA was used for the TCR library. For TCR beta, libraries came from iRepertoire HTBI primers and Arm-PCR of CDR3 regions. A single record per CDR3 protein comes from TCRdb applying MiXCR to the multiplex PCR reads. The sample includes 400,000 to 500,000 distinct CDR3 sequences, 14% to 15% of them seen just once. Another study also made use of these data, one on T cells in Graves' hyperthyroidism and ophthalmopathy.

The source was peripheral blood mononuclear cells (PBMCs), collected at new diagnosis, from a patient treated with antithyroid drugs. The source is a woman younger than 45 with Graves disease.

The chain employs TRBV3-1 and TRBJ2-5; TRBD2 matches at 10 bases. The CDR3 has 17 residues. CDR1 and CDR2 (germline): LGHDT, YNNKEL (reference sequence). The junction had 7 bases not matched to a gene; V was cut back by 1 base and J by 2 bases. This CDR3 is CASSQVTSGNGQETQYF. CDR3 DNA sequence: TGTGCCAGCAGCCAAGTCACTAGCGGGAATGGACAAGAGACCCAGTACTTC.

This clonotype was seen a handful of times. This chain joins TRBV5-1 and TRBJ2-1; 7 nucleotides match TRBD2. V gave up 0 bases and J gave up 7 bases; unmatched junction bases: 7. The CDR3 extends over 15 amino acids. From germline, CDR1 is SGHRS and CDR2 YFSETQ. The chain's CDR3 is CASSLVGGRGNEQFF. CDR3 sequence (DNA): TGCGCCAGCAGCTTGGTCGGCGGGAGAGGTAATGAGCAGTTCTTC.

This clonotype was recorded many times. This chain's CDR3 is CASSPRQGGDTEAFF. CDR3 DNA sequence: TGTGCCAGCAGTCCCCGACAGGGGGGGGACACTGAAGCTTTCTTT. This chain joins TRBV28 and TRBJ1-1; 9 bases align to TRBD1. Germline trimming cut 5 bases from V and 3 bases from J; bases unmatched to any gene: 7. Germline CDR1 MDHEN, CDR2 SYDVKM. The CDR3 runs to 15 residues.

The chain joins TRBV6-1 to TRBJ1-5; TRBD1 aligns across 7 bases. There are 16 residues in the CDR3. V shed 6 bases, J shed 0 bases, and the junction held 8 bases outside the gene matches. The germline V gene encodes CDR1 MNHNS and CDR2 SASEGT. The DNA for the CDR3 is TGTGCCAGCAGCAGCACGACAGGGTATAGCAATCAGCCCCAGCATTTT. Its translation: CASSSTTGYSNQPQHF.

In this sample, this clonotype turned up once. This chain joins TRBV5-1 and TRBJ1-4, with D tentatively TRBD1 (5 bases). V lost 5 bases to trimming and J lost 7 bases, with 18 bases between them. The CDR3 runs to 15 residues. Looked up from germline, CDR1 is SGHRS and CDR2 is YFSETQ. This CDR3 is CASRTSQGMGEKLFF. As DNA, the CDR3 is TGCGCCAGCAGAACGTCCCAGGGAATGGGTGAAAAACTGTTTTTT.

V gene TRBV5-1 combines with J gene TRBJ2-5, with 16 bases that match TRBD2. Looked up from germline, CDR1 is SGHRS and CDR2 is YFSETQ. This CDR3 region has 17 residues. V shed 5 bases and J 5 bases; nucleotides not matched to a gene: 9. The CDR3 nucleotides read TGCGCCAGCAGTCCCGGGACTAGCGGGAGGGCCGCGGAGACCCAGTACTTC. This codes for CASSPGTSGRAAETQYF.

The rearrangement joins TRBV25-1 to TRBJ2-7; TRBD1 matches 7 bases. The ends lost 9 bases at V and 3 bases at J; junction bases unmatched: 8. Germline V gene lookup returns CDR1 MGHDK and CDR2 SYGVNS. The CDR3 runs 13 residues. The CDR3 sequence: CASKGRGNYEQYF. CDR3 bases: TGTGCCAGTAAGGGCAGGGGGAACTACGAGCAGTACTTC.

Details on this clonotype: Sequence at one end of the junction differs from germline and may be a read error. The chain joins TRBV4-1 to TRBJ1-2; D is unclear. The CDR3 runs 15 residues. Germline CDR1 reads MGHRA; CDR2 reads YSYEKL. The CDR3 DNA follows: TGCGTCAGCAGCCCGAGTCCCCAGGACGACTATGGCTACACCTTC. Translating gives CVSSPSPQDDYGYTF.

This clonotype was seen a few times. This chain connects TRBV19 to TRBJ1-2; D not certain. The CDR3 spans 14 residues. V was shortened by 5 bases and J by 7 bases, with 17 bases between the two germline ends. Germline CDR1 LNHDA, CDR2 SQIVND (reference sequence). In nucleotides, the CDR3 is TGTGCCAGTAGTTCGGGAGGTAGCTTTGCTGGCTACACCTTC. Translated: CASSSGGSFAGYTF.

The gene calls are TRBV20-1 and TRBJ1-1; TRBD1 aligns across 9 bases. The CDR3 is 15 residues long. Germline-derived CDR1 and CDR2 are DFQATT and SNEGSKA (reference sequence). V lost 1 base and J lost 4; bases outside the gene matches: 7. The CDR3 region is CSARGPGQGGTEAFF. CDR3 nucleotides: TGCAGTGCTAGAGGTCCGGGACAGGGAGGCACTGAAGCTTTCTTT.

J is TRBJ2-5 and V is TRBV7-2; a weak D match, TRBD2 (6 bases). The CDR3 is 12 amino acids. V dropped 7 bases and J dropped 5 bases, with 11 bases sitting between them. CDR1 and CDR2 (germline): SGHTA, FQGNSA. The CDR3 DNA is TGTGCCAGCAATCGGGGGAGGGAGACCCAGTACTTC. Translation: CASNRGRETQYF. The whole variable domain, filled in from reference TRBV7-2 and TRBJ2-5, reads GAGVSQSPSNKVTEKGKDVELRCDPISGHTALYWYRQSLGQGLEFLIYFQGNSAPDKSGLPSDRFSAERTGGSVSTLTIQRTQQEDSAVYLCASNRGRETQYFGPGTRLLVL.

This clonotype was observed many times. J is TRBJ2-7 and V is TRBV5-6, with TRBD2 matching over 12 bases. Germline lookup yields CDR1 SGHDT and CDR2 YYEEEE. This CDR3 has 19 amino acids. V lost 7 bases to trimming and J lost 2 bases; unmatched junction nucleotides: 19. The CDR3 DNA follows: TGTGCCAGCGCTCAGGTGCCGGGTATGACTAGCGGGAGTACCTACGAGCAGTACTTC. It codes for CASAQVPGMTSGSTYEQYF.

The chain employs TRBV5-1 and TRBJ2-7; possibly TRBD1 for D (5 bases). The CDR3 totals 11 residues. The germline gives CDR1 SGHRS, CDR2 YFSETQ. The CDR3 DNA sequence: TGCGTTTGGGCAGGGAACTACGAGCAGTACTTC. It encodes CVWAGNYEQYF.

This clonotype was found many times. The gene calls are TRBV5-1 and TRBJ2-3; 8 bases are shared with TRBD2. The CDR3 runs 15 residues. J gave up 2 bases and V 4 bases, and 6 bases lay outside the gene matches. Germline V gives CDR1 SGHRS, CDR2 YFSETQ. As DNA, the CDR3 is TGCGCCAGCAGCGCCGGGACTAGTCCCACAGATACGCAGTATTTT. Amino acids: CASSAGTSPTDTQYF.

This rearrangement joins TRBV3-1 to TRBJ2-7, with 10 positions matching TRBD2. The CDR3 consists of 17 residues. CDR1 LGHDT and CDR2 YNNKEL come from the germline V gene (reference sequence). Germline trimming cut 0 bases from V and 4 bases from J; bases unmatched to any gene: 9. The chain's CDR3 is CASSQDRRLAGEYEQYF. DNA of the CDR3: TGTGCCAGCAGCCAAGATCGCAGGCTAGCGGGAGAGTACGAGCAGTACTTC.

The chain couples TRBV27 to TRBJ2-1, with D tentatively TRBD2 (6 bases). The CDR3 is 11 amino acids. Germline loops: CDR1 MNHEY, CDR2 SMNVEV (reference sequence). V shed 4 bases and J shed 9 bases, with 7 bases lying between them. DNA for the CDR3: TGTGCCAGCAGTTGGGGAGGTGAGCAGTTCTTC. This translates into CASSWGGEQFF.

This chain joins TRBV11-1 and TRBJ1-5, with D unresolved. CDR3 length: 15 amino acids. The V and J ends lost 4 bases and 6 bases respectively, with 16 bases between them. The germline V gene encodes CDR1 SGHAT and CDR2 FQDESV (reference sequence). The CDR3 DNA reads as TGTGCCAGCAGCTCCGGACTGATAATGGGTCAGCCCCAGCATTTT. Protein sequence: CASSSGLIMGQPQHF.

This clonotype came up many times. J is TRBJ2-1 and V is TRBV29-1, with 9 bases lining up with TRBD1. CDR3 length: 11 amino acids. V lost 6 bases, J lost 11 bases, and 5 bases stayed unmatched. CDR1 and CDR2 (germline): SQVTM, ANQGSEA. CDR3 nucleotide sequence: TGCAGCGTCCACGGGACAGGGAAGCAGTTCTTC. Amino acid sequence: CSVHGTGKQFF.

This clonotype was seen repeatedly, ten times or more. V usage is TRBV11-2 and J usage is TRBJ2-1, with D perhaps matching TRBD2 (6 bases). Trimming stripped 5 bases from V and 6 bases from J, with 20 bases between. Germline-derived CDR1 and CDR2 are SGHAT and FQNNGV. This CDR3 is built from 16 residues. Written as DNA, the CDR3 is TGTGCCAGCAGCACGCCAACTAGCAAACGAGGCAATGAGCAGTTCTTC. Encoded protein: CASSTPTSKRGNEQFF.

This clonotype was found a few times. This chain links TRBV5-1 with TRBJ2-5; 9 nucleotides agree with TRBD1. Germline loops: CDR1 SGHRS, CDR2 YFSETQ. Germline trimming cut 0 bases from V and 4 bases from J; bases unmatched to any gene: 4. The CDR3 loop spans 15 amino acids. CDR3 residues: CASSLGDRGRETQYF. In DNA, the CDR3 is TGCGCCAGCAGCTTGGGCGACAGGGGGAGAGAGACCCAGTACTTC. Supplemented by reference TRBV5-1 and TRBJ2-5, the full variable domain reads KAGVTQTPRYLIKTRGQQVTLSCSPISGHRSVSWYQQTPGQGLQFLFEYFSETQRNKGNFPGRFSGRQFSNSRSEMNVSTLELGDSALYLCASSLGDRGRETQYFGPGTRLLVL.

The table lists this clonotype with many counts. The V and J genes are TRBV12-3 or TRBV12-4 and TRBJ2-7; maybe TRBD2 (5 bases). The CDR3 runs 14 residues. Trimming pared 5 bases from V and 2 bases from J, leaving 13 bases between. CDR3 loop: CASSTWTGTYEQYF. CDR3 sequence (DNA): TGTGCCAGCAGTACCTGGACGGGGACCTACGAGCAGTACTTC.

The CDR3 sequence: CASSPRTGPYTEAFF. The CDR3 DNA reads TGTGCCAGCAGCCCCCGGACAGGACCTTACACTGAAGCTTTCTTT. The chain links TRBV11-2 to TRBJ1-1, with 7 positions matching TRBD1. Germline CDR1 is SGHAT and CDR2 is FQNNGV. This CDR3 contains 15 residues. V lost 5 bases and J lost 3; bases outside the gene matches: 9.

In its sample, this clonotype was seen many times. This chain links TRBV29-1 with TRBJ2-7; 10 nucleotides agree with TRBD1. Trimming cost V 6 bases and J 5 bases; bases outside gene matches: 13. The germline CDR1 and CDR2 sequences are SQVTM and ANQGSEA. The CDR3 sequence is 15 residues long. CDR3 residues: CSVCPGQGRSNEQYF. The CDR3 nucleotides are TGCAGCGTGTGCCCGGGACAGGGGAGGTCCAACGAGCAGTACTTC.

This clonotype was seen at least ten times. The CDR3, as DNA: TGTGCCAGCAGCCAGGACTTATTTCTTACCGGGGAGCTGTTTTTT. This sequence encodes CASSQDLFLTGELFF. The chain recombines TRBV12-3 or TRBV12-4 with TRBJ2-2; tentatively, D is TRBD2 (5 bases). Trimming took off 6 bases at V and 5 bases at J, with 16 bases between the two ends. CDR3 length equals 15 residues.

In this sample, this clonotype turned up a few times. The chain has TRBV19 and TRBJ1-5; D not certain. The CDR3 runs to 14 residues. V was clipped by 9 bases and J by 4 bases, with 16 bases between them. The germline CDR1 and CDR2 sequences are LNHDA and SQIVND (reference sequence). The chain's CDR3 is CASAPTPFNQPQHF. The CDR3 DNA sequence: TGTGCCAGCGCTCCAACCCCCTTTAATCAGCCCCAGCATTTT.